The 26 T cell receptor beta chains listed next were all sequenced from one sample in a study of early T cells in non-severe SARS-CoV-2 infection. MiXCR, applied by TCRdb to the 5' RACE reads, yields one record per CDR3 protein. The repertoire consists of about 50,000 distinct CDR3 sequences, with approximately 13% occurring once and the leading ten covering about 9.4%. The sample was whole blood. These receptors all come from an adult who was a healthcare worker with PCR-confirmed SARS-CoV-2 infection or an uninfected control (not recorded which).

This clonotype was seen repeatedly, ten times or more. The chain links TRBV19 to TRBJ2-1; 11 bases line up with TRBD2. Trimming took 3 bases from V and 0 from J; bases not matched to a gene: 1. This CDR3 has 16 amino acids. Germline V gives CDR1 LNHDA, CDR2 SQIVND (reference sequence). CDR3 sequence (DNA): TGTGCCAGTAGTATGGGACTAGCGGTCTCCTACAATGAGCAGTTCTTC. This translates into CASSMGLAVSYNEQFF.

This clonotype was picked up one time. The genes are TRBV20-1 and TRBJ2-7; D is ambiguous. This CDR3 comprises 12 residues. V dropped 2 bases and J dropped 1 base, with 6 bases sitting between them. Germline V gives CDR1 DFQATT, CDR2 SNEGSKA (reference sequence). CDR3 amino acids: CSARMGSYEQYF. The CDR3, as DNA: TGCAGTGCTAGAATGGGGTCCTACGAGCAGTACTTC.

The CDR3 region is CASSLSRDSENNEQFF. The DNA for the CDR3 is TGTGCCAGCAGCCTAAGTCGGGACTCAGAAAACAATGAGCAGTTCTTC. This chain connects TRBV7-9 to TRBJ2-1; possibly TRBD2 for D (6 bases). The CDR3 has 16 amino acids. CDR1 is SEHNR, CDR2 FQNEAQ, per germline (reference sequence). V lost 5 bases, J lost 5 bases, and 19 bases lay in between.

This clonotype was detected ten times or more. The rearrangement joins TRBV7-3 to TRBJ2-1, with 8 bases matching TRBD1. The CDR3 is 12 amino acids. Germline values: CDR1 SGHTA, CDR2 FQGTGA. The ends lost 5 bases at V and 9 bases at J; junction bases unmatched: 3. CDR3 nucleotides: TGTGCCAGCAGCCCCGGGACAGGTGAGCAGTTCTTC. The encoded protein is CASSPGTGEQFF.

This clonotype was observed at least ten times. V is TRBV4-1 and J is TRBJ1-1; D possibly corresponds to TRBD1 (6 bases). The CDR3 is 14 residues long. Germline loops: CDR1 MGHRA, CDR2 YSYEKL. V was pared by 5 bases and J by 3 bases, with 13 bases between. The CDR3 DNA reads TGCGCCAGCAGCTCACAGGGCAAGGACACTGAAGCTTTCTTT. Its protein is CASSSQGKDTEAFF.

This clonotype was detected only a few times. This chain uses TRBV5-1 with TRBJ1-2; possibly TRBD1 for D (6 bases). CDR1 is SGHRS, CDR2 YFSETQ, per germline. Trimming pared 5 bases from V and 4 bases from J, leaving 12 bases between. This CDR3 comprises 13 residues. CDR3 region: CASRPGAVYGYTF. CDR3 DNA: TGCGCCAGCAGACCGGGGGCGGTCTATGGCTACACCTTC.

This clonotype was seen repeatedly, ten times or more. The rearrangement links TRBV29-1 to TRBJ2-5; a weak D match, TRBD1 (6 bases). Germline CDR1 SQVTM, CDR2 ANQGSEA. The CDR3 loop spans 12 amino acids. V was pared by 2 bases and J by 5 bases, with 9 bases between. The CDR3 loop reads CSVETQGETQYF. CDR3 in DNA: TGCAGCGTTGAAACCCAGGGGGAGACCCAGTACTTC.

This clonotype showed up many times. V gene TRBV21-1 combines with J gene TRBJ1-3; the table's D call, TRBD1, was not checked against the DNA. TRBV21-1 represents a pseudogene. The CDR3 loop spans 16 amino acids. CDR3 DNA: TGTGCCAGCAGCCAATTCAGGGTCCGTCCCGGAAACACCATATATTTT. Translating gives CASSQFRVRPGNTIYF.

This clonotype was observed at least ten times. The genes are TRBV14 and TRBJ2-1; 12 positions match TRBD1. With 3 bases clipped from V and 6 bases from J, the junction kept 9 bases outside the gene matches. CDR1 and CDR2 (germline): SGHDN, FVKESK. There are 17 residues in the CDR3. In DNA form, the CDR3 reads TGTGCCAGCAGCCAGAATCCGGGACAGGGGGCGATCAATGAGCAGTTCTTC. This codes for CASSQNPGQGAINEQFF.

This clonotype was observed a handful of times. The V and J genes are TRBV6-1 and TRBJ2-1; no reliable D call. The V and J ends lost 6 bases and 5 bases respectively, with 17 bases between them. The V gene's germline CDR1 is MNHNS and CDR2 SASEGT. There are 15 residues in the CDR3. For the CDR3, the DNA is TGTGCCAGCAGGGATTATCCGCGAAACCACAATGAGCAGTTCTTC. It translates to CASRDYPRNHNEQFF.

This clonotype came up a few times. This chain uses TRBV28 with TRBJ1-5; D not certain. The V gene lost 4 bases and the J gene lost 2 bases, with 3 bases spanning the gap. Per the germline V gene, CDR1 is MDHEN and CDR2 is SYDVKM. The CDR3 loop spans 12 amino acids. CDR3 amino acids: CASSWGNQPQHF. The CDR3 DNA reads TGTGCCAGCAGTTGGGGCAATCAGCCCCAGCATTTT. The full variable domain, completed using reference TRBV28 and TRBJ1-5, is DVKVTQSSRYLVKRTGEKVFLECVQDMDHENMFWYRQDPGLGLRLIYFSYDVKMKEKGDIPEGYSVSREKKERFSLILESASTNQTSMYLCASSWGNQPQHFGDGTRLSIL.

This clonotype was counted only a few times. Here the CDR3 reads CASTEDPYTEAFF. As DNA, the CDR3 is TGTGCCAGCACCGAGGACCCGTACACTGAAGCTTTCTTT. V is TRBV28 and J is TRBJ1-1; D gene unclear. V was cut by 7 bases and J by 3 bases, with 12 bases left in between. Germline CDR1 and CDR2: MDHEN and SYDVKM. CDR3 length: 13 amino acids.

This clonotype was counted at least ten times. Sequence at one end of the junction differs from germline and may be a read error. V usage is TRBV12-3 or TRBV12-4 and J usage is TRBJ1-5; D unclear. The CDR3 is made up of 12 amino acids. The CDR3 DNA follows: TGTGCCAGCAGTGATCATACCGGGCCTTCCTTTTTT. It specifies CASSDHTGPSFF.

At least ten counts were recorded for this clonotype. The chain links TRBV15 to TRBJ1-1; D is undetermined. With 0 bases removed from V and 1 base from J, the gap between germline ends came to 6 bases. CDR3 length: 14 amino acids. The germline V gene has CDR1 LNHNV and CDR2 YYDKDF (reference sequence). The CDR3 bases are TGTGCCACCAGCAGAGATCGAGGGAACACTGAAGCTTTCTTT. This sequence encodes CATSRDRGNTEAFF.

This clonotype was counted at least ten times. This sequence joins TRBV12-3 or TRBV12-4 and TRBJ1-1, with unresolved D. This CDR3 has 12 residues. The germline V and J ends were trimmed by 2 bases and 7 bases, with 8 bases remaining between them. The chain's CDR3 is CASSLSALEAFF. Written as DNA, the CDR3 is TGTGCCAGCAGTTTATCCGCGCTTGAAGCTTTCTTT.

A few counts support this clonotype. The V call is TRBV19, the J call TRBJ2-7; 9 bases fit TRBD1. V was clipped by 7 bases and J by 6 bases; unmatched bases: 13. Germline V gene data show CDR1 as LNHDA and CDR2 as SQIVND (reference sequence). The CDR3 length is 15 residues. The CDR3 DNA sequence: TGTGCCAGTACACCGACCGGGACAGGGACCCGCGAGCAGTACTTC. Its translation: CASTPTGTGTREQYF.

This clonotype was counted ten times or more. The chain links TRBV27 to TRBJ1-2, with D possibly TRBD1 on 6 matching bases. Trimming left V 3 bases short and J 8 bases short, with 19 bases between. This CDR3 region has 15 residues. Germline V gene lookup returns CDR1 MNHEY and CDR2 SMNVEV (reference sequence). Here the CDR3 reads CASSFDRKSEEGYTF. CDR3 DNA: TGTGCCAGCAGTTTCGACAGGAAGTCCGAAGAAGGCTACACCTTC.

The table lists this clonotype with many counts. The DNA for the CDR3 is TGTGCCAGCAGCCGACTAGCTCGTGCCGGTGAGCAGTTCTTC. Residues: CASSRLARAGEQFF. The V gene is TRBV27, the J gene TRBJ2-1; 7 bases agree with TRBD2. From germline, CDR1 is MNHEY and CDR2 SMNVEV (reference sequence). CDR3 length: 14 amino acids. The ends lost 6 bases at V and 9 bases at J; junction bases unmatched: 11.

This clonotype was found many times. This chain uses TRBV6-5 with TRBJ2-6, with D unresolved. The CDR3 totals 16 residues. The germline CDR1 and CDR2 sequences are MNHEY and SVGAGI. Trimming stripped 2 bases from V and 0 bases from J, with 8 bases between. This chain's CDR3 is CASSYRASSGANVLTF. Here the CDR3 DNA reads TGTGCCAGCAGTTACCGGGCCAGCTCTGGGGCCAACGTCCTGACTTTC.

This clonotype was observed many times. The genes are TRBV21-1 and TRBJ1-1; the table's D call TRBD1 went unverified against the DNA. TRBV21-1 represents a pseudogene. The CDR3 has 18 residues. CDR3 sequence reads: CASSTIGAEKNRNTEAFF. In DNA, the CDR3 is TGTGCCAGCAGCACTATAGGGGCGGAGAAAAACCGGAACACTGAAGCTTTCTTT.

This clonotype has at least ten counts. This CDR3 is CSVRTVKTEAFF. CDR3 DNA: TGCAGCGTGCGGACAGTCAAAACTGAAGCTTTCTTT. The chain uses TRBV29-1 and TRBJ1-1; D perhaps matches TRBD1 (6 bases). Germline lookup yields CDR1 SQVTM and CDR2 ANQGSEA. The CDR3 is made up of 12 amino acids. V lost 6 bases and J lost 5, with 13 bases in between.

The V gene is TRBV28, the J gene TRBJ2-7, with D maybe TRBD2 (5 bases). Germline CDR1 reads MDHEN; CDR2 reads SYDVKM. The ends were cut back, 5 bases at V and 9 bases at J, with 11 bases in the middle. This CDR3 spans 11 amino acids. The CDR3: CASSTTRGQYF. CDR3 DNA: TGTGCCAGCAGTACGACCCGGGGGCAGTACTTC.

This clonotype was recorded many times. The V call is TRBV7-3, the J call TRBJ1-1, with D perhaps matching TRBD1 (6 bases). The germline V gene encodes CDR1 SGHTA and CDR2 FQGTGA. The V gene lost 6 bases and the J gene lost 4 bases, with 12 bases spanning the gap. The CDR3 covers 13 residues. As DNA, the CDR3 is TGTGCCAGCAGTGGTCAGGGGTTCACTGAAGCTTTCTTT. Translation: CASSGQGFTEAFF.

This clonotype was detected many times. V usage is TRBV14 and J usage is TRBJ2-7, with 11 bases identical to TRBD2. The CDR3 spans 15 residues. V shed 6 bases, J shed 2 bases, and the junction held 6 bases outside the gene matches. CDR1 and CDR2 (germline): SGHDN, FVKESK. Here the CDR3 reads CASSRGTSGAYEQYF. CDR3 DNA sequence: TGTGCCAGCAGTCGCGGGACTAGCGGAGCCTACGAGCAGTACTTC.

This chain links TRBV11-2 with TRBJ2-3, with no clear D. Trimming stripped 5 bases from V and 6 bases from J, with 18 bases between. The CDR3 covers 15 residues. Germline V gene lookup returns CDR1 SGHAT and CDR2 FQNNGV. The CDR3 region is CASSRAPSITDTQYF. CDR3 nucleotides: TGTGCCAGCAGCCGGGCCCCCAGTATCACGGATACGCAGTATTTT.

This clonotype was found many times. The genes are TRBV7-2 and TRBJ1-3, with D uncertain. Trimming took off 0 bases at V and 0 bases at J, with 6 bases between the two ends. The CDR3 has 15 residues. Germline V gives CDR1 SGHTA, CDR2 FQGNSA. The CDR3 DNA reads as TGTGCCAGCAGCTTAGCTGGGGTCTCTGGAAACACCATATATTTT. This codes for CASSLAGVSGNTIYF.